Shown below are 17 T cell receptor beta chains from a single sample sequenced in a study of neurological immune-mediated disorders. MiXCR, run by TCRdb on the 5' RACE reads, gives a single entry per CDR3 protein. The top ten hold around 20% of the sample, which has under 60,000 distinct CDR3 sequences, about 9.3% seen once. The sample comprised PBMCs. The origin of the receptors is a woman between 35 and 50 years old with HTLV-1-associated myelopathy (HAM/TSP).

This clonotype was counted many times. The chain couples TRBV15 to TRBJ1-6; D ambiguous. The CDR3 runs 16 residues. Deletions cut 3 bases from V and 4 bases from J, with 13 bases between. The V gene's germline CDR1 is LNHNV and CDR2 YYDKDF (reference sequence). The chain's CDR3 is CATSSTARAYNSPLHF. The CDR3 DNA sequence: TGTGCCACCAGCAGTACGGCTCGGGCTTATAATTCACCCCTCCACTTT.

This clonotype was picked up many times. The rearrangement joins TRBV10-3 to TRBJ2-1, with 7 bases aligning to TRBD1. J was trimmed by 8 bases and V by 6 bases; bases with no gene match: 13. CDR3 length: 15 amino acids. Germline CDR1 and CDR2: ENHRY and SYGVKD. CDR3 amino acids: CAISSEDRKVDEQFF. The CDR3, as DNA: TGTGCCATCAGCTCCGAGGACAGGAAAGTGGATGAGCAGTTCTTC.

This clonotype was counted many times. The CDR3: CASSQDPSSNEQFF. The CDR3 nucleotides are TGCGCCAGCAGCCAAGATCCCTCTAGTAATGAGCAGTTCTTC. The chain combines TRBV4-1 with TRBJ2-1; D is unresolved. Trimming shortened V by 0 bases and J by 7 bases, and 10 bases separated the two germline ends. CDR1 is MGHRA and CDR2 is YSYEKL in the germline V gene. The CDR3 runs 14 residues.

This clonotype was picked up many times. The V and J genes are TRBV12-3 or TRBV12-4 and TRBJ2-6; 7 nucleotides agree with TRBD1. The CDR3 is made up of 17 amino acids. V shed 4 bases, J shed 2 bases, and the junction held 8 bases outside the gene matches. The CDR3 DNA reads as TGTGCCAGCAGTTCACCGACAGGGACAACTGGGGCCAACGTCCTGACTTTC. This sequence encodes CASSSPTGTTGANVLTF.

This clonotype was detected ten times or more. V and J are TRBV5-1 and TRBJ2-3; tentatively, D is TRBD2 (6 bases). The CDR3 totals 14 residues. Trimming pared 4 bases from V and 6 bases from J, leaving 15 bases between. Germline V lookup: CDR1 SGHRS, CDR2 YFSETQ. The CDR3 DNA reads as TGCGCCAGCAGCATCCTCCCTAGCGACGATACGCAGTATTTT. Amino acid sequence: CASSILPSDDTQYF.

This clonotype was seen repeatedly, ten times or more. The chain joins TRBV7-8 to TRBJ2-6, with TRBD1 as a possible D gene (5 bases). The V end was cut by 4 bases, the J end by 0 bases, with 16 bases between. Germline lookup yields CDR1 SGHVS and CDR2 FQNEAQ. The CDR3 length is 18 residues. The CDR3, as DNA: TGTGCCAGCAGCTCGCCGAGTTTCCAGGGCTCTGGGGCCAACGTCCTGACTTTC. Its translation is CASSSPSFQGSGANVLTF.

In this sample, this clonotype turned up many times. The V and J genes are TRBV29-1 and TRBJ2-1, with 8 bases lining up with TRBD1. This CDR3 comprises 14 residues. V dropped 7 bases and J dropped 3; count of bases not matched to a gene: 8. Germline loops: CDR1 SQVTM, CDR2 ANQGSEA. The CDR3 DNA reads as TGCAGCGCCCAAAGGGACAGGCTCTACAATGAGCAGTTCTTC. This codes for CSAQRDRLYNEQFF.

This clonotype was seen ten or more times. CDR3 coding DNA: TGTGCCAGCATCCCGCAGGGGATTAACTATGGCTACACCTTC. Protein sequence: CASIPQGINYGYTF. This sequence joins TRBV7-9 and TRBJ1-2; tentative D call: TRBD1 (6 bases). The CDR3 is made up of 14 amino acids. V was shortened by 7 bases and J by 1 base, with 13 bases between the two germline ends. Germline loops: CDR1 SEHNR, CDR2 FQNEAQ (reference sequence).

This clonotype was counted many times. This chain links TRBV13 with TRBJ2-7, with D perhaps matching TRBD1 or TRBD2 (5 bases each). This CDR3 is built from 15 residues. Germline values: CDR1 PRHDT, CDR2 FYEKMQ (reference sequence). V lost 0 bases, J lost 3 bases, and 12 bases lay in between. The CDR3 loop reads CASSLGSGRDYEQYF. DNA for the CDR3: TGTGCCAGCAGCTTAGGATCGGGACGGGACTACGAGCAGTACTTC.

This clonotype was recorded at least ten times. The rearrangement uses TRBV18 and TRBJ2-3, with D maybe TRBD2 (7 bases). The V end was cut by 6 bases, the J end by 2 bases, with 21 bases between. The CDR3 spans 17 residues. The germline gives CDR1 KGHSH, CDR2 LQKENI. CDR3 DNA: TGTGCCAGCTCCGGTGGACTCGCGGGGGCCTCCACAGATACGCAGTATTTT. It specifies CASSGGLAGASTDTQYF.

In this sample, this clonotype turned up many times. The chain joins TRBV5-1 to TRBJ1-3; D is undetermined. The CDR3 sequence is 17 residues long. Deletions cut 5 bases from V and 0 bases from J, with 18 bases between. CDR1 and CDR2 (germline): SGHRS, YFSETQ. The CDR3 loop reads CASSSRTAATSGNTIYF. For the CDR3, the DNA is TGCGCCAGCAGTTCACGGACGGCGGCAACCTCTGGAAACACCATATATTTT.

At least ten counts were recorded for this clonotype. The chain's CDR3 is CASSLEGSRNEQFF. CDR3 coding DNA: TGCGCCAGCAGCTTGGAGGGGAGCCGCAATGAGCAGTTCTTC. The V gene is TRBV5-1, the J gene TRBJ2-1; D assignment may be TRBD1 or TRBD2 (5 bases each). Deletions cut 0 bases from V and 6 bases from J, with 10 bases between. Germline values: CDR1 SGHRS, CDR2 YFSETQ. The CDR3 loop spans 14 amino acids.

This clonotype has at least ten counts. The rearrangement joins TRBV5-1 to TRBJ2-5; unclear D gene. Germline lookup yields CDR1 SGHRS and CDR2 YFSETQ. V dropped 1 base and J dropped 2 bases, with 9 bases sitting between them. The CDR3 totals 14 residues. DNA of the CDR3: TGCGCCAGCAGCTTGTTGCGGAAACAAGAGACCCAGTACTTC. It specifies CASSLLRKQETQYF.

This clonotype was observed at least ten times. V gene TRBV3-1 combines with J gene TRBJ2-1; 8 bases fit TRBD1. V lost 3 bases and J lost 6; bases outside the gene matches: 10. CDR1 is LGHDT and CDR2 is YNNKEL in the germline V gene (reference sequence). The CDR3 contains 16 residues. The CDR3 spells CASSHSGQAGRNEQFF. As DNA, the CDR3 is TGTGCCAGCAGCCACTCGGGACAGGCGGGGCGCAATGAGCAGTTCTTC.

This clonotype was observed at least ten times. This chain links TRBV15 with TRBJ2-7; the match to TRBD1 covers 7 bases. The CDR3 spans 14 residues. The germline CDR1 and CDR2 sequences are LNHNV and YYDKDF (reference sequence). Trimming at V came to 5 bases and at J to 2 bases, leaving 6 bases not matched to a gene. Written as DNA, the CDR3 is TGTGCCACCAGCGGACCGGGACAGCCCTACGAGCAGTACTTC. It translates to CATSGPGQPYEQYF.

This clonotype showed up many times. This chain links TRBV5-1 with TRBJ2-1; TRBD1 agrees at 7 bases. CDR3 length equals 14 residues. Germline CDR1 SGHRS, CDR2 YFSETQ. J was trimmed by 1 base and V by 6 bases; bases with no gene match: 4. DNA for the CDR3: TGCGCCAGCACTGACAGGGAATCCTACAATGAGCAGTTCTTC. The encoded protein is CASTDRESYNEQFF.

The table lists this clonotype with many counts. The chain carries TRBV6-2 or TRBV6-3 and TRBJ1-1; TRBD1 agrees at 7 bases. Germline V gives CDR1 MNHEY, CDR2 SVGEGT. Trimming at V came to 4 bases and at J to 0 bases, leaving 5 bases not matched to a gene. The CDR3 runs to 15 residues. The CDR3, as DNA: TGTGCCAGCAGTTTACACAGGGGCTTGAACACTGAAGCTTTCTTT. As protein: CASSLHRGLNTEAFF.